The clone carrying this T cell receptor beta chain was seen a few times. Its antigen remains unidentified. Sequencing was performed with immunoSEQ multiplex PCR; in TCRdb, only in-frame clones are kept and a portion is missing. The sample holds around 23,000 clones, about 76% seen once. The sample's time point: week 5, during vaccination. Doses of 300 ug of mutant IDH1 20-mer peptide were given with topical imiquimod. New WHO grade 3 or 4 IDH1-mutant, ATRX-lost astrocytomas were present in all donors. This entry is derived from a study of a mutant IDH1 vaccine in newly diagnosed glioma. Study at large: In weeks 1, 3, 5, 7, 11, 15, 19 and 23, patients were immunized, eight times in all. Among treated patients, roughly 60% were male and about 40% female, and mean age was approximately 40 years. Study outcomes and limitations: Among all patients, vaccine-induced immune responses occurred in roughly 93%.

Germline-derived CDR1 and CDR2 are LGHNA and YSLEER. There are 16 residues in the CDR3. V lost 4 bases to trimming and J lost 2 bases; unmatched junction nucleotides: 10. This receptor was obtained from a man aged 35 to 55 with glioma. The material sequenced was PBMCs, taken from a glioma patient whose treatment included an IDH1 peptide vaccine. The rearrangement links TRBV4-3 to TRBJ2-5; 7 positions agree with TRBD1. The DNA of the CDR3 is TGCGCCAGCAGCCGTATCACAGGGGCAGGGCAAGAGACCCAGTACTTC. Amino acid sequence: CASSRITGAGQETQYF.